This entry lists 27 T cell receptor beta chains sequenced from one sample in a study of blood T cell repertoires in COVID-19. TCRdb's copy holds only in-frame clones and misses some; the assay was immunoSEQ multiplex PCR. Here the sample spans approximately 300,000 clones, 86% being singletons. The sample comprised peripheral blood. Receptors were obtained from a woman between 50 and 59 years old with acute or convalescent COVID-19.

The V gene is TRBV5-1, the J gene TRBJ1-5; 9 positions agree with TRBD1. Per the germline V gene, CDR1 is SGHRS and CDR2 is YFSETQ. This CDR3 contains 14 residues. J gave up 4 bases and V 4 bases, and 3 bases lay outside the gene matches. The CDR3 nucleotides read TGCGCCAGCAGCCAGGGGACAGGGAATCAGCCCCAGCATTTT. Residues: CASSQGTGNQPQHF.

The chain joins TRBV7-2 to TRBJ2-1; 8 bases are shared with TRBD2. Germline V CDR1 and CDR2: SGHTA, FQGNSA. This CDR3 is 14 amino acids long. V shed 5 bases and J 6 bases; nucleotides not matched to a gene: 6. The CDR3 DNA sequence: TGTGCCAGCAGCCGGTTAGCGGGACCCAATGAGCAGTTCTTC. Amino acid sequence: CASSRLAGPNEQFF.

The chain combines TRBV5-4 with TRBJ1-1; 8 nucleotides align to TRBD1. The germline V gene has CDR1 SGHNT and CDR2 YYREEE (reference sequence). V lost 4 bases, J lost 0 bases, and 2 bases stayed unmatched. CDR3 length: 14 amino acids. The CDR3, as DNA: TGTGCCAGCAGCCAACAGGGGGTGAACACTGAAGCTTTCTTT. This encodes CASSQQGVNTEAFF. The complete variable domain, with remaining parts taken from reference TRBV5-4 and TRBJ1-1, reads ETGVTQSPTHLIKTRGQQVTLRCSSQSGHNTVSWYQQALGQGPQFIFQYYREEENGRGNFPPRFSGLQFPNYSSELNVNALELDDSALYLCASSQQGVNTEAFFGQGTRLTVV.

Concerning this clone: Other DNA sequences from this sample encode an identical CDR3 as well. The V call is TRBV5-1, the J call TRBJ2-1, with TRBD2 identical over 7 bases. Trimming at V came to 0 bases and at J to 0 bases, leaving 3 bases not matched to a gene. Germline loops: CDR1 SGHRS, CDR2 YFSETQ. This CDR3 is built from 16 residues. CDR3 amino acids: CASSLVGGSSYNEQFF. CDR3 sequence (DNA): TGCGCCAGCAGCTTGGTCGGCGGGAGCTCCTACAATGAGCAGTTCTTC.

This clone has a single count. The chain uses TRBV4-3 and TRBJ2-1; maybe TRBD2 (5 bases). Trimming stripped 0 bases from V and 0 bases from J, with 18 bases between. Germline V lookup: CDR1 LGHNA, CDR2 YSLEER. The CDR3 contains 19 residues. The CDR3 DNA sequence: TGCGCCAGCAGCCAAGATGGGGTCGGCGGACTGCGCTCCTACAATGAGCAGTTCTTC. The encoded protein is CASSQDGVGGLRSYNEQFF.

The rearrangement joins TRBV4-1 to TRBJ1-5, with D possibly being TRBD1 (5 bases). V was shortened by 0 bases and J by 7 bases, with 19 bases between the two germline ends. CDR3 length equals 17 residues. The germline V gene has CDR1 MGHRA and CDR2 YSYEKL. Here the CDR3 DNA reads TGCGCCAGCAGCCAAGAGTATACCGGCAGGGCTAACCAGCCCCAGCATTTT. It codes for CASSQEYTGRANQPQHF.

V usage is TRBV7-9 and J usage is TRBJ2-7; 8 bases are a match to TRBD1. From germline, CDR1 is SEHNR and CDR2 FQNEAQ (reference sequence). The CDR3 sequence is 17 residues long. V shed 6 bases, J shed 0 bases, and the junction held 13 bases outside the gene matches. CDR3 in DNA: TGTGCCAGCAGTTCGGACAGGGTTCTGTTCAGCTCCTACGAGCAGTACTTC. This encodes CASSSDRVLFSSYEQYF.

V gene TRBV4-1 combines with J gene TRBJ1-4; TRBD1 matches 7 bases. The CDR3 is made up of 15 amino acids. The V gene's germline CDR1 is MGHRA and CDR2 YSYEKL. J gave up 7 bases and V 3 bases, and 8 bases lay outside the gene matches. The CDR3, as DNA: TGCGCCAGCAGCCAGGATCCGACAGGGCCTGAAAAACTGTTTTTT. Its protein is CASSQDPTGPEKLFF.

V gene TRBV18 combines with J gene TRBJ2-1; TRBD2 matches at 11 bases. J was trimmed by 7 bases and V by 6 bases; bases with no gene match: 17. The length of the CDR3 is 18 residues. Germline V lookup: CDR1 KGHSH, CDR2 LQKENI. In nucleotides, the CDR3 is TGTGCCAGCTCGCAGTCCTTAGTCACTAGCGGGGGCCCTAATGAGCAGTTCTTC. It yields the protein CASSQSLVTSGGPNEQFF.

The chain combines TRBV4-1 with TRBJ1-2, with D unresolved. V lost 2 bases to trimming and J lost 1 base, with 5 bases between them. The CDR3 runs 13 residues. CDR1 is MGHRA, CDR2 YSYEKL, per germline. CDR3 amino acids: CASSQRVNYGYTF. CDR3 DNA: TGCGCCAGCAGCCAACGGGTTAACTATGGCTACACCTTC.

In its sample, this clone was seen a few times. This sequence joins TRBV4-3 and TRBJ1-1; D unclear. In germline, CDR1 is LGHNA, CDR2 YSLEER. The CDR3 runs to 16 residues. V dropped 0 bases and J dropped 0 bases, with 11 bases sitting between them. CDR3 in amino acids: CASSQEATALNTEAFF. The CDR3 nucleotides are TGCGCCAGCAGCCAAGAGGCAACAGCCCTGAACACTGAAGCTTTCTTT.

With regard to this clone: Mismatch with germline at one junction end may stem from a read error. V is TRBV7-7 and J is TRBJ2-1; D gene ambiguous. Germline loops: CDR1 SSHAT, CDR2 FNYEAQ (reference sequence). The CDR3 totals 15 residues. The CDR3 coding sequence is TGTGCTAGCAGCTTAAGCTCTAGTCATATGAATGAGCAGTTCTTC. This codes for CASSLSSSHMNEQFF. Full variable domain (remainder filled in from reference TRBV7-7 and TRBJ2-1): GAGVSQSPRYKVTKRGQDVTLRCDPISSHATLYWYQQALGQGPEFLTYFNYEAQPDKSGLPSDRFSAERPEGSISTLTIQRTEQRDSAMYRCASSLSSSHMNEQFFGPGTRLTVL.

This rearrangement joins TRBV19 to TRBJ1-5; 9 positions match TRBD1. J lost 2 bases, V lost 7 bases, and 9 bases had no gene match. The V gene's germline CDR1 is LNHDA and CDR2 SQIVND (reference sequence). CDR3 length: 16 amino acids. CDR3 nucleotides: TGTGCCAGTACCGACAGGGGGAATTCGGGCAATCAGCCCCAGCATTTT. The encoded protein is CASTDRGNSGNQPQHF.

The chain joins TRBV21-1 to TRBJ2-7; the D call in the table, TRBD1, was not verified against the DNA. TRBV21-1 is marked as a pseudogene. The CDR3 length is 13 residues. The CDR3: CASRDSPPYEQYF. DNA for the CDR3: TGTGCCAGCAGGGACAGCCCTCCCTACGAGCAGTACTTC.

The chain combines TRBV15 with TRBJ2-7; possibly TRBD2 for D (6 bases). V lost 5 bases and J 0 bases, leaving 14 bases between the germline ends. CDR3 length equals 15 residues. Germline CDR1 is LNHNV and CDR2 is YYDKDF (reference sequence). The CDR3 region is CATSGQRALSYEQYF. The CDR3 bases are TGTGCCACCAGCGGTCAGCGGGCCCTCTCCTACGAGCAGTACTTC.

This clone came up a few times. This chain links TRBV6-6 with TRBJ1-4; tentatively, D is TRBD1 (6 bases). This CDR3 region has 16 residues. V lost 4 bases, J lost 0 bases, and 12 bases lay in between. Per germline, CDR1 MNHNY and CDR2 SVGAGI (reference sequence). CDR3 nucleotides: TGTGCCAGCAGTTTAATCGCAGGGGCAACTAATGAAAAACTGTTTTTT. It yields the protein CASSLIAGATNEKLFF.

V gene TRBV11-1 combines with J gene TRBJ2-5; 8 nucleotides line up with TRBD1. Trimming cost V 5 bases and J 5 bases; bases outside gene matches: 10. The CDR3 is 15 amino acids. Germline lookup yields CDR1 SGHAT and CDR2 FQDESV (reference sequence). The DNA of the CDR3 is TGTGCCAGCAGCCTCTCTTTGGACAGGGTCGAGACCCAGTACTTC. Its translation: CASSLSLDRVETQYF.

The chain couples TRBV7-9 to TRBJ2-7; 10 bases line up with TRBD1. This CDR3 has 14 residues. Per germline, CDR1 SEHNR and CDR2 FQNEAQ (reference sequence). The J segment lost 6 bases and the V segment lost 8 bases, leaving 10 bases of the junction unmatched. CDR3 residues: CASRSGQGIGEQYF. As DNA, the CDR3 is TGTGCCAGCCGATCGGGACAGGGGATTGGCGAGCAGTACTTC.

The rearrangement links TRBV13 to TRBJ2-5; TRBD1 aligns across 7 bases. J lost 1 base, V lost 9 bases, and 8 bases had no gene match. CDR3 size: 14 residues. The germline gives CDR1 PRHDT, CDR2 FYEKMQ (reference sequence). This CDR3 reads CASSYRDSQETQYF. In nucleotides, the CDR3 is TGTGCCAGTAGTTACCGGGACAGCCAAGAGACCCAGTACTTC.

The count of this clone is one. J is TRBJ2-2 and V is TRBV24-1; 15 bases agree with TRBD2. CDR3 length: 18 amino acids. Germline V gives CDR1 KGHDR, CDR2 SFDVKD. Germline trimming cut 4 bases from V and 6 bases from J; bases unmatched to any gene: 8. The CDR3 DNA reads TGTGCCACCAGTGACCGGGGACTAGCGGGAGGTATGGCCGGGGAGCTGTTTTTT. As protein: CATSDRGLAGGMAGELFF.

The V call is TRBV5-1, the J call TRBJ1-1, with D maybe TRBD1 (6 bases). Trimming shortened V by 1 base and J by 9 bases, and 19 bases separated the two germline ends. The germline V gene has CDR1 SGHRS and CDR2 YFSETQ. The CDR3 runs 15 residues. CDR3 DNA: TGCGCCAGCAGCTTGCGTTCCCAAAACAGGGACCAAGCTTTCTTT. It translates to CASSLRSQNRDQAFF.

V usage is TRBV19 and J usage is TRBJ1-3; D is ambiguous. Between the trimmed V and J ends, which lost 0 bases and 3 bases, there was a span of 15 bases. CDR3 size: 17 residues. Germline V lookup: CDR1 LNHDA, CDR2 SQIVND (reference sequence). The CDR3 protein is CASSIDLSAAGGNTIYF. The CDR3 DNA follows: TGTGCCAGTAGTATAGATCTTTCGGCGGCTGGTGGAAACACCATATATTTT.

In DNA form, the CDR3 reads TGTGCCAGCAGCTTAGGGGCAGCCAGGGAGTACTTC. Protein sequence: CASSLGAAREYF. This chain uses TRBV7-9 with TRBJ2-7; a possible D gene is TRBD1 (5 bases). Germline V CDR1 and CDR2: SEHNR, FQNEAQ (reference sequence). Trimming shortened V by 1 base and J by 11 bases, and 12 bases separated the two germline ends. The CDR3 is 12 residues long.

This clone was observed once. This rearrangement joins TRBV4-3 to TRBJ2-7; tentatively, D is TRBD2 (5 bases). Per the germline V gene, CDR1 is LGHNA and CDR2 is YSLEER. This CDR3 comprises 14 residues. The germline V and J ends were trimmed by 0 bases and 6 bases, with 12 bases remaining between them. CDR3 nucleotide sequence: TGCGCCAGCAGCCAAGAATTGCGGGTTGCCGAGCAGTACTTC. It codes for CASSQELRVAEQYF.

CDR3 sequence (DNA): TGTGCCAGCAGAAAGACGGGGAAGCGGCTCGAGCAGTACTTC. It translates to CASRKTGKRLEQYF. The V call is TRBV14, the J call TRBJ2-7; TRBD2 is a possible D gene (5 bases). V was shortened by 6 bases and J by 6 bases, with 18 bases between the two germline ends. The CDR3 is 14 residues long. Germline V CDR1 and CDR2: SGHDN, FVKESK.

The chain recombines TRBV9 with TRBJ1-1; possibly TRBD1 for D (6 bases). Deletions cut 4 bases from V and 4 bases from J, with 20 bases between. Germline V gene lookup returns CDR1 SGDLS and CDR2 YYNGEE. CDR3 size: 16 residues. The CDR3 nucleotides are TGTGCCAGCAGCCCAACAGGGATTATGGGAACCACTGAAGCTTTCTTT. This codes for CASSPTGIMGTTEAFF.

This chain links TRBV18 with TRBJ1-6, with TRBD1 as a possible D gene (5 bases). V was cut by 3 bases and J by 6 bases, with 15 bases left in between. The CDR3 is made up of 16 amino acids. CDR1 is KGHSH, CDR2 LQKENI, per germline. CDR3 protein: CASSPNGGSPNSPLHF. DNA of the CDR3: TGTGCCAGCTCACCTAACGGGGGATCTCCTAATTCACCCCTCCACTTT.